This T cell receptor beta chain was recorded in a study of control samples from healthy donors and cancer patients. Method: immunoSEQ multiplex PCR; TCRdb's copy keeps in-frame clones and lacks some. The data hold tens of thousands of clones, with approximately 90% observed a single time. The germline V gene encodes CDR1 MDHEN and CDR2 SYDVKM. This CDR3 has 14 residues. Trimming took 0 bases from V and 2 from J, leaving 8 bases between them. The chain carries TRBV28 and TRBJ2-7, with D possibly called TRBD1 or TRBD2 (5 bases each). This receptor was obtained from a man aged 35 to 55 with colorectal cancer. The sequenced sample consisted of PBMCs. CDR3 loop: CASSLWGDTYEQYF. Here the CDR3 DNA reads TGTGCCAGCAGTTTATGGGGGGATACCTACGAGCAGTACTTC.